A selection of T cell receptor beta chains follows, all from one sample in a study of Ad26.COV2.S vaccination and SARS-CoV-2 variants. Clones were read by immunoSEQ multiplex PCR, and TCRdb kept only the in-frame ones, dropping some. The sample has some 180,000 clones, approximately 90% seen once. The sample consisted of peripheral blood, taken after recovery from COVID-19. These receptors were collected from a human donor who had recovered from COVID-19. Both conserved end residues are part of each CDR3. D genes are given only for firm matches. Size is stated for part of the rows, as once, few or many counts, or as a class when the clone is expanded.

once	TRBJ2-7	TRBV7-8	NA	CASSSILRVYEQYF	TGTGCCAGCAGCTCAATCCTTAGGGTCTACGAGCAGTACTTC
once	TRBJ2-1	TRBV25-1	TRBD1	CASSGTGARNYNEQFF	TGTGCCAGCAGCGGGACAGGGGCCCGAAATTACAATGAGCAGTTCTTC
NA	TRBJ1-5	TRBV7-2	NA	CASSLGGMGGNQPQHF	TGTGCCAGCAGCTTAGGAGGGATGGGTGGCAATCAGCCCCAGCATTTT
NA	TRBJ1-1	TRBV6-5	NA	CASSTVFIGGTEAFF	TGTGCCAGCAGTACTGTATTTATCGGGGGCACTGAAGCTTTCTTT
NA	TRBJ1-2	TRBV5-1	NA	CASSVGTLDINYGYTF	TGCGCCAGCAGCGTAGGGACGCTCGATATTAACTATGGCTACACCTTC
NA	TRBJ2-3	TRBV10-3	TRBD2	CAITRAGGGTDTQYF	TGTGCCATCACCAGAGCGGGAGGGGGCACAGATACGCAGTATTTT
NA	TRBJ1-4	TRBV19	TRBD1	CASSFPGTEDEKLFF	TGTGCCAGTAGTTTTCCCGGGACAGAGGATGAAAAACTGTTTTTT
NA	TRBJ2-5	TRBV11-2	TRBD2	CASRSGTRRETQYF	TGTGCCAGCAGATCCGGGACTAGAAGGGAGACCCAGTACTTC
NA	TRBJ2-7	TRBV7-3	TRBD1	CASSSLAGTGGYEQYF	TGTGCCAGCAGCTCCTTGGCAGGGACAGGGGGGTACGAGCAGTACTTC
NA	TRBJ2-3	TRBV3-1/TRBV3-2	NA	CASSLGLLTDTQYF	TGTGCCAGCAGCCTAGGACTACTCACAGATACGCAGTATTTT
NA	TRBJ2-3	TRBV30	NA	CAWSVYRASTDTQYF	TGTGCCTGGAGTGTATACAGGGCTAGCACAGATACGCAGTATTTT
NA	TRBJ2-3	TRBV18	NA	CASSPGSLSTDTQYF	TGTGCCAGCTCACCGGGGAGCCTCAGCACAGATACGCAGTATTTT
NA	TRBJ2-5	TRBV18	TRBD1	CASSRGNRGKETQYF	TGTGCCAGCTCACGCGGTAACAGGGGAAAAGAGACCCAGTACTTC
NA	TRBJ1-6	TRBV19	TRBD1	CASTPDRVNSPLHF	TGTGCCAGTACCCCGGACAGGGTCAATTCACCCCTCCACTTT
NA	TRBJ2-7	TRBV7-9	NA	CASSLGGQAPFF	TGTGCCAGCAGCCTTGGGGGCCAGGCGCCCTTCTTC
NA	TRBJ2-7	TRBV7-8	NA	CASSLTVGKGVYEQYF	TGTGCCAGCAGCTTGACGGTCGGGAAGGGCGTATACGAGCAGTACTTC
NA	TRBJ2-5	TRBV28	TRBD2	CASRNLRGGASWETQYF	TGTGCCAGCAGAAACCTCCGCGGGGGGGCGTCTTGGGAGACCCAGTACTTC
NA	TRBJ1-3	TRBV28	NA	CASSLGGSSGNTIYF	TGTGCCAGCAGTTTAGGGGGGAGCTCTGGAAACACCATATATTTT
NA	TRBJ2-2	TRBV11-2	NA	CASAKRGNTGELFF	TGTGCCAGCGCCAAACGGGGGAACACCGGGGAGCTGTTTTTT
few	TRBJ2-7	TRBV3-1/TRBV3-2	TRBD1	CASSARLQGTYEQYF	TGTGCCAGCAGCGCGCGGCTACAGGGGACCTACGAGCAGTACTTC
NA	TRBJ1-1	TRBV19	TRBD1	CASSPVRVKGAAFF	TGTGCCAGTAGTCCCGTCCGGGTGAAGGGGGCGGCTTTCTTT
NA	TRBJ2-7	TRBV5-4	TRBD2	CASSLDLAGGYEQYF	TGTGCCAGCAGCTTGGATCTAGCGGGAGGGTACGAGCAGTACTTC
once	TRBJ1-2	TRBV6-1	NA	CASSEQGRSRSYTF	TGTGCCAGCAGTGAACAGGGACGTTCTCGGAGCTACACCTTC
NA	TRBJ2-7	TRBV6-5	TRBD2	CASSYSGAAYEQYF	TGTGCCAGCAGTTACAGCGGGGCGGCCTACGAGCAGTACTTC
NA	TRBJ2-2	TRBV6-5	NA	CASSYGLPGELFF	TGTGCCAGCAGTTACGGCCTACCCGGGGAGCTGTTTTTT
NA	TRBJ1-3	TRBV5-4	TRBD1	CASSFGTGSSGNTIYF	TGTGCCAGCAGCTTTGGGACAGGGAGCTCTGGAAACACCATATATTTT
NA	TRBJ2-4	TRBV7-8	TRBD2	CASSLAGLAGGRNKNIQYF	TGTGCCAGCAGCTTAGCGGGACTAGCGGGGGGGCGTAACAAAAACATTCAGTACTTC
once	TRBJ2-5	TRBV7-2	NA	CASSLGLRGQYQETQYF	TGTGCCAGCAGCTTAGGTCTGCGGGGGCAGTACCAAGAGACCCAGTACTTC
NA	TRBJ1-1	TRBV4-1	NA	CASSQTPGWGTEAFF	TGCGCCAGCAGCCAAACTCCGGGATGGGGCACTGAAGCTTTCTTT
NA	TRBJ2-1	TRBV10-1	TRBD2	CASRTSYYNEQFF	TGCGCCAGCAGGACTAGCTACTACAATGAGCAGTTCTTC
NA	TRBJ1-2	TRBV7-9	NA	CASSPGIGAGYTF	TGTGCCAGCAGCCCCGGTATCGGCGCCGGCTACACCTTC
NA	TRBJ2-3	TRBV23-1	TRBD2	CASSQSWSGVCGDTQYF	TGCGCCAGCAGTCAATCGTGGAGCGGGGTCTGTGGAGATACGCAGTATTTT